These T cell receptor beta chains were read from a single sample in a study of neurological immune-mediated disorders. TCRdb used MiXCR to reprocess the 5' RACE reads, holding one entry per CDR3 protein. This table has 57,000 or so distinct CDR3 sequences, more than 8% appearing once. Sequenced sample: PBMCs. The receptor source for this set is a man aged 25-45 years in good health. CDR3s include the opening cysteine and the closing phenylalanine or tryptophan. Each record gives: CDR3 DNA, CDR3 protein, clone size, J gene, D gene, V gene. A D gene is named only where the DNA matches it firmly. Some rows mark clone size as missing; the rest say once, few, many or name a class of expanded clone.

TGCAGCGTTGTAACGACAAGCTCCTACGAGCAGTACTTC,CSVVTTSSYEQYF,many,TRBJ2-7,.,TRBV29-1
TGTGCCAGCAGTCGGGGGTCCGACTACGAGCAGTACTTC,CASSRGSDYEQYF,many,TRBJ2-7,.,TRBV27
TGTGCCATCAGATCAACCGAGGGTGGTTCGGTTTTT,CAIRSTEGGSVF,many,TRBJ2-2,.,TRBV10-3
TGTGCCAGCAGTGCCAGACAGGGTTTCTACAATGAGCAGTTCTTC,CASSARQGFYNEQFF,many,TRBJ2-1,TRBD1,TRBV25-1
TGTGCCAGCAGCAAGACTAGCGGGAGACACGAGCAGTTCTTC,CASSKTSGRHEQFF,many,TRBJ2-1,TRBD2,TRBV7-2
TGTGCCACCTACAGTTCCCCGAACACTGAAGCTTTCTTT,CATYSSPNTEAFF,many,TRBJ1-1,.,TRBV6-4
TGTGCCACCAGTGACATAGGACAGGGGAGCTCCTACAATGAGCAGTTCTTC,CATSDIGQGSSYNEQFF,many,TRBJ2-1,TRBD1,TRBV24-1
TGCGCCAGCAGCCAATCTCGACAGTGGGAAAGGGAAAAACTGTTTTTT,CASSQSRQWEREKLFF,many,TRBJ1-4,.,TRBV4-1
TGCGCCAGCAGCCGGACAGGGGTTGCCGGCACAAATACGCAGTATTTT,CASSRTGVAGTNTQYF,.,TRBJ2-3,TRBD1,TRBV5-1
TGTGCCAGCAGTGGGGACAGCTCCTACGAGCAGTACTTC,CASSGDSSYEQYF,many,TRBJ2-7,TRBD1,TRBV2
TGTGCCTCAGCCCAAGGCGGCGGGAGCGCTTACGAGCAGTACTTC,CASAQGGGSAYEQYF,many,TRBJ2-7,TRBD2,TRBV5-6
TGTGCCAGTAGTGAGGCTGGGGCCAACGTCCTGACTTTC,CASSEAGANVLTF,many,TRBJ2-6,.,TRBV19
TGTGCCAGCATCCCCCCCGGGACAGACTCCTACAATGAGCAGTTCTTC,CASIPPGTDSYNEQFF,many,TRBJ2-1,TRBD1,TRBV2
TGTGCCAGCAGGACCAGCGGGGGGGCTACGCAGTATTTT,CASRTSGGATQYF,many,TRBJ2-3,TRBD2,TRBV5-6
TGTGCCAGCAGTTTCCCCCCAGGGCCTTACTCCTACGAGCAGTACTTC,CASSFPPGPYSYEQYF,many,TRBJ2-7,.,TRBV27
TGTGCCAGCAGTTTTATAGGCGTCGGGCGGAAGACCCAGTACTTC,CASSFIGVGRKTQYF,few,TRBJ2-5,.,TRBV28
TGCGCCAGCAGCTTGGCCACAGGGCCCTACGAGCAGTACTTC,CASSLATGPYEQYF,.,TRBJ2-7,.,TRBV5-1
TGCAGTGCCAGCCCGGGGACCGGCTCCTACAATGAGCAGTTCTTC,CSASPGTGSYNEQFF,many,TRBJ2-1,.,TRBV20-1
TGCGCCAGCAGCCAAGATGGGGGCCACGGGGGCAATCAGCCCCAGCATTTT,CASSQDGGHGGNQPQHF,many,TRBJ1-5,.,TRBV4-1
TGTGCCAGCAGCATAGGACAGGGCAACGAGCAGTACTTC,CASSIGQGNEQYF,many,TRBJ2-7,TRBD1,TRBV7-7